This T cell receptor (beta chain) was sequenced in a study of cytomegalovirus exposure and HLA in healthy donors. This clone has more than one count but fewer than ten. Vbeta (60) and Jbeta (13) primers were used in the PCR. Some clones are missing from TCRdb's copy, which holds only in-frame ones; the method was immunoSEQ multiplex PCR. Here the sample spans fewer than 150,000 clones, around three quarters being singletons. The TCR originated in a middle-aged man in good health and CMV-seropositive. The sample taken for sequencing was PBMCs.

The CDR3 loop is CASSLYNRGSNEQYF. The CDR3 DNA sequence: TGTGCCAGCAGCTTGTACAACAGGGGATCCAACGAGCAGTACTTC. This chain joins TRBV7-2 and TRBJ2-7, with 7 bases that match TRBD1. J was trimmed by 5 bases and V by 3 bases; bases with no gene match: 10. In germline, CDR1 is SGHTA, CDR2 FQGNSA. There are 15 residues in the CDR3.